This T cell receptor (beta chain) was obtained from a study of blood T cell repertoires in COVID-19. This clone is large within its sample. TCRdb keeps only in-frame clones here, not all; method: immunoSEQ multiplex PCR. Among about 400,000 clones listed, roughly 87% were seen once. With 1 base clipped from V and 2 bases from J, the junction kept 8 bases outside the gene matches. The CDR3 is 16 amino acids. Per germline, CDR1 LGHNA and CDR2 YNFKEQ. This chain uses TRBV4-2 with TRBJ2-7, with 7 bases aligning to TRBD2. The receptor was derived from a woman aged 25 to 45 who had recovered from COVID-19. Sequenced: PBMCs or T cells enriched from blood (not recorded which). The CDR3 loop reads CASSQAEREITYEQYF. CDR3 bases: TGTGCCAGCAGCCAAGCAGAGCGGGAAATTACCTACGAGCAGTACTTC.